Following are 31 T cell receptor beta chains from one sample sequenced in a study of blood T cell repertoires in COVID-19 (TCRdb year 2020). Library preparation used the immunoSEQ multiplex PCR assay. TCRdb took over this immuneACCESS table, retaining in-frame rearrangements with V and J assigned. Such tables are incomplete; in checked studies, under half of the missing clones stem from an unresolved V gene, and the remainder is unexplained. The sample data list about 210,000 clones, and around four fifths of these were observed just once. The top ten hold approximately 2.9% of the sample. The sequencing sample was made of peripheral blood. All receptors derive from a man aged 50-60 years with active or convalescent COVID-19.

The gene calls are TRBV3-1 (or the pseudogene TRBV3-2) and TRBJ2-4; D remains ambiguous. CDR1 is LGHDT, CDR2 YNNKEL, per germline (reference sequence). This CDR3 has 17 amino acids. V lost 4 bases, J lost 0 bases, and 16 bases lay in between. DNA for the CDR3: TGTGCCAGCAGCCCCCCTAGGCTCATTCTAGCCAAAAACATTCAGTACTTC. Protein: CASSPPRLILAKNIQYF.

This clone was seen a few times. The chain joins TRBV6-4 to TRBJ1-2; no clear D. Germline V gives CDR1 MRHNA, CDR2 SNTAGT. The CDR3 has 14 amino acids. Trimming stripped 4 bases from V and 8 bases from J, with 17 bases between. DNA for the CDR3: TGTGCCAGCAGTGCCCCCGGAGGCTTGGGAGGCTACACCTTC. This sequence encodes CASSAPGGLGGYTF.

The chain couples TRBV7-3 to TRBJ2-7; 11 nucleotides match TRBD2. This CDR3 contains 15 residues. Germline V lookup: CDR1 SGHTA, CDR2 FQGTGA. With V trimmed by 3 bases and J by 3 bases, 4 bases remained unmatched. CDR3 sequence: CASSFAGTSGYEQYF. The CDR3 DNA sequence: TGTGCCAGCAGCTTCGCCGGGACTAGCGGCTACGAGCAGTACTTC.

The chain combines TRBV15 with TRBJ1-2; 8 nucleotides line up with TRBD1. V shed 4 bases, J shed 0 bases, and the junction held 4 bases outside the gene matches. The CDR3 spans 15 residues. CDR1 is LNHNV, CDR2 YYDKDF, per germline (reference sequence). The CDR3 nucleotides read TGTGCCACCAGCACGGGACAGGTATCTAACTATGGCTACACCTTC. Translating it yields CATSTGQVSNYGYTF.

The chain is built from TRBV28 and TRBJ1-4; D not certain. V was shortened by 1 base and J by 6 bases, with 9 bases between the two germline ends. Germline values: CDR1 MDHEN, CDR2 SYDVKM. The CDR3 length is 14 residues. The CDR3 DNA reads as TGTGCCAGCAGTTTATCCCCTGGAGATGAAAAACTGTTTTTT. Translating gives CASSLSPGDEKLFF.

The chain combines TRBV19 with TRBJ2-2; 8 nucleotides match TRBD1. V dropped 5 bases and J dropped 4; count of bases not matched to a gene: 12. The CDR3 totals 17 residues. CDR1 is LNHDA and CDR2 is SQIVND in the germline V gene (reference sequence). CDR3 loop: CASSPATGADSTGELFF. CDR3 in DNA: TGTGCCAGTAGTCCCGCGACAGGGGCGGACTCCACCGGGGAGCTGTTTTTT. Drawing the rest from reference TRBV19 and TRBJ2-2, the complete variable domain is DGGITQSPKYLFRKEGQNVTLSCEQNLNHDAMYWYRQDPGQGLRLIYYSQIVNDFQKGDIAEGYSVSREKKESFPLTVTSAQKNPTAFYLCASSPATGADSTGELFFGEGSRLTVL.

The chain joins TRBV27 to TRBJ1-1, with TRBD1 matching over 8 bases. The junction had 5 bases not matched to a gene; V was cut back by 5 bases and J by 0 bases. Germline loops: CDR1 MNHEY, CDR2 SMNVEV (reference sequence). CDR3 size: 15 residues. CDR3 sequence reads: CASSTRDRLNTEAFF. The CDR3 DNA reads TGTGCCAGCAGTACCCGGGACAGGTTGAACACTGAAGCTTTCTTT.

This rearrangement joins TRBV7-2 to TRBJ1-1; unclear D gene. CDR3 length: 15 amino acids. CDR1 SGHTA and CDR2 FQGNSA come from the germline V gene. V was cut by 1 base and J by 1 base, with 10 bases left in between. The CDR3 nucleotides are TGTGCCAGCAGCTTAGGGGCCAACCAGAACACTGAAGCTTTCTTT. Its protein product is CASSLGANQNTEAFF.

This chain joins TRBV28 and TRBJ2-2, with 10 nucleotides matching TRBD2. CDR1 MDHEN and CDR2 SYDVKM come from the germline V gene. The J segment lost 6 bases and the V segment lost 3 bases, leaving 4 bases of the junction unmatched. This CDR3 is 15 amino acids long. The CDR3 nucleotides are TGTGCCAGCAGTTTTAGCGGGAGGTACTCCGGGGAGCTGTTTTTT. Amino acid sequence: CASSFSGRYSGELFF.

The chain links TRBV19 to TRBJ1-2, with D possibly being TRBD1 (5 bases). The CDR3 has 14 residues. Germline loops: CDR1 LNHDA, CDR2 SQIVND (reference sequence). V was shortened by 6 bases and J by 3 bases, with 14 bases between the two germline ends. CDR3 sequence reads: CASRVSGVDYGYTF. DNA for the CDR3: TGTGCCAGTAGAGTGTCGGGGGTCGACTATGGCTACACCTTC. The whole variable domain, filled in from reference TRBV19 and TRBJ1-2, reads DGGITQSPKYLFRKEGQNVTLSCEQNLNHDAMYWYRQDPGQGLRLIYYSQIVNDFQKGDIAEGYSVSREKKESFPLTVTSAQKNPTAFYLCASRVSGVDYGYTFGSGTRLTVV.

DNA of the CDR3: TGTGCCAGCAGGGCCCCAGGGGTGTTCTATGGCTACACCTTC. It translates to CASRAPGVFYGYTF. The rearrangement joins TRBV6-5 to TRBJ1-2, with D tentatively TRBD1 (6 bases). CDR1 and CDR2 (germline): MNHEY, SVGAGI. V lost 6 bases and J 4 bases, leaving 15 bases between the germline ends. There are 14 residues in the CDR3.

The rearrangement joins TRBV19 to TRBJ2-5; D is uncertain. Germline CDR1 is LNHDA and CDR2 is SQIVND (reference sequence). V was shortened by 5 bases and J by 5 bases, with 9 bases between the two germline ends. This CDR3 region has 12 residues. CDR3 sequence: CASSPNRETQYF. In DNA, the CDR3 is TGTGCCAGTAGTCCGAACCGGGAGACCCAGTACTTC.

The chain employs TRBV7-2 and TRBJ1-2, with a weak D call TRBD1 (6 bases). V lost 7 bases to trimming and J lost 4 bases, with 16 bases between them. Per the germline V gene, CDR1 is SGHTA and CDR2 is FQGNSA. The CDR3 spans 14 residues. CDR3 loop: CASTDPGQFYGYTF. The CDR3 bases are TGTGCCAGCACCGACCCCGGACAGTTCTATGGCTACACCTTC.

This clone was counted only a few times. The J gene is TRBJ1-2, the V gene TRBV5-1; 7 nucleotides line up with TRBD1. Germline V lookup: CDR1 SGHRS, CDR2 YFSETQ. This CDR3 is 14 amino acids long. Trimming took 0 bases from V and 6 from J; bases not matched to a gene: 5. DNA of the CDR3: TGCGCCAGCAGCTTGGGCCAGACAGGGAATGGCTACACCTTC. This encodes CASSLGQTGNGYTF.

This clone came up once. The rearrangement joins TRBV5-5 to TRBJ1-1; TRBD1 matches 11 bases. The CDR3 sequence is 17 residues long. Germline V gene data show CDR1 as SGHKS and CDR2 as YYEKEE (reference sequence). V shed 1 base, J shed 3 bases, and the junction held 8 bases outside the gene matches. CDR3 residues: CASSLYGTGGIDTEAFF. The CDR3 nucleotides are TGTGCCAGCAGCTTGTACGGGACAGGGGGTATTGACACTGAAGCTTTCTTT.

This chain uses TRBV4-1 with TRBJ2-1; 7 nucleotides align to TRBD2. J was trimmed by 4 bases and V by 0 bases; bases with no gene match: 9. The germline CDR1 and CDR2 sequences are MGHRA and YSYEKL. The CDR3 sequence is 17 residues long. Here the CDR3 reads CASSQDEAGPTYNEQFF. The CDR3, as DNA: TGCGCCAGCAGCCAAGACGAAGCGGGACCCACTTACAATGAGCAGTTCTTC.

This clone was seen a few times. This chain uses TRBV7-8 with TRBJ2-6; 10 bases are a match to TRBD1. With 3 bases clipped from V and 2 bases from J, the junction kept 1 base outside the gene matches. CDR3 length: 16 residues. The germline V gene encodes CDR1 SGHVS and CDR2 FQNEAQ. CDR3: CASSLTGGTGANVLTF. The CDR3 DNA sequence: TGTGCCAGCAGCTTGACAGGGGGCACTGGGGCCAACGTCCTGACTTTC.

The V gene is TRBV18, the J gene TRBJ2-7, with 9 bases identical to TRBD1. CDR3 length: 16 amino acids. The V gene end was trimmed by 5 bases and the J gene end by 6 bases; junction bases not matched to a gene: 14. CDR1 and CDR2 from the germline V gene are KGHSH and LQKENI. CDR3 coding DNA: TGTGCCAGCTCAAAACAGGGGGCTGGCTACCTCTCCGAGCAGTACTTC. The encoded protein is CASSKQGAGYLSEQYF.

The CDR3 nucleotides are TGTGCCAGCAGCCGACTAGCGGGAGATAACTACAATGAGCAGTTCTTC. Its protein product is CASSRLAGDNYNEQFF. The rearrangement uses TRBV4-2 and TRBJ2-1, with 12 bases fitting TRBD2. J lost 3 bases, V lost 4 bases, and 4 bases had no gene match. The CDR3 has 16 residues. In germline, CDR1 is LGHNA, CDR2 YNFKEQ.

This chain joins TRBV6-5 and TRBJ1-1, with a tentative D call TRBD1 (6 bases). Per germline, CDR1 MNHEY and CDR2 SVGAGI. Trimming left V 2 bases short and J 5 bases short, with 12 bases between. This CDR3 is 14 amino acids long. This chain's CDR3 is CASSYRGSRTEAFF. In DNA, the CDR3 is TGTGCCAGCAGTTACAGGGGGTCCCGGACTGAAGCTTTCTTT.

This sequence joins TRBV14 and TRBJ1-2; 7 bases map to TRBD1. Germline trimming cut 5 bases from V and 4 bases from J; bases unmatched to any gene: 10. Germline assignment: CDR1 SGHDN and CDR2 FVKESK. The CDR3 spans 15 residues. The CDR3 coding sequence is TGTGCCAGCAGCTTGACAGGGTCGAAAGGCTATGGCTACACCTTC. Its protein product is CASSLTGSKGYGYTF.

The gene calls are TRBV5-4 and TRBJ2-1; 8 bases are a match to TRBD2. V gave up 0 bases and J gave up 6 bases; unmatched junction bases: 8. The CDR3 runs 16 residues. Germline V CDR1 and CDR2: SGHNT, YYREEE (reference sequence). DNA for the CDR3: TGTGCCAGCAGCTTGGAGGGGTGGACTAGCAGCAATGAGCAGTTCTTC. Amino acids: CASSLEGWTSSNEQFF.

CDR3 residues: CASSQVGGDQETQYF. DNA of the CDR3: TGTGCCAGCAGCCAAGTCGGCGGGGACCAAGAGACCCAGTACTTC. The chain links TRBV14 to TRBJ2-5; D might be TRBD2 (6 bases). V lost 1 base and J lost 0, with 9 bases in between. The CDR3 sequence is 15 residues long. Germline V gene lookup returns CDR1 SGHDN and CDR2 FVKESK.

The CDR3 region has the DNA TGTGCCAGTAGTCAAGGACTGTGGGAAGGTCAGCCCCAGCATTTT. It translates to CASSQGLWEGQPQHF. The chain has TRBV19 and TRBJ1-5; D unresolved. Germline loops: CDR1 LNHDA, CDR2 SQIVND (reference sequence). The CDR3 has 15 residues. Deletions cut 5 bases from V and 6 bases from J, with 17 bases between.

The chain employs TRBV5-4 and TRBJ1-3; possible D gene TRBD1, 6 bases. The CDR3 is made up of 16 amino acids. Trimming stripped 1 base from V and 1 base from J, with 12 bases between. Per germline, CDR1 SGHNT and CDR2 YYREEE (reference sequence). CDR3 residues: CASSLRGQLSGNTIYF. In DNA, the CDR3 is TGTGCCAGCAGCTTGAGGGGACAACTGTCTGGAAACACCATATATTTT.

The V and J genes are TRBV7-2 and TRBJ1-1; 10 bases are shared with TRBD1. CDR1 and CDR2 (germline): SGHTA, FQGNSA. V was pared by 5 bases and J by 5 bases, with 11 bases of the junction left unmatched. This CDR3 spans 16 amino acids. This CDR3 is CASSARQGAGGTEAFF. The CDR3 region has the DNA TGTGCCAGCAGCGCCCGACAGGGGGCCGGCGGGACTGAAGCTTTCTTT.

V is TRBV7-3 and J is TRBJ1-1; TRBD1 is a possible D gene (6 bases). CDR3 size: 15 residues. Germline values: CDR1 SGHTA, CDR2 FQGTGA. Trimming removed 5 bases from V and 5 bases from J, with 18 bases in between. This CDR3 reads CASSPTGTSGTEAFF. The CDR3 DNA reads TGTGCCAGCAGCCCTACAGGGACGTCAGGGACTGAAGCTTTCTTT.

The gene calls are TRBV18 and TRBJ1-3, with D unclear. The ends were cut back, 3 bases at V and 0 bases at J, with 9 bases in the middle. CDR3 length: 15 residues. CDR1 is KGHSH, CDR2 LQKENI, per germline. The CDR3 spells CASSPEASSGNTIYF. The CDR3 DNA reads TGTGCCAGCTCACCTGAGGCCTCCTCTGGAAACACCATATATTTT.

J is TRBJ1-5 and V is TRBV10-3; no definite D call. There are 15 residues in the CDR3. Germline V lookup: CDR1 ENHRY, CDR2 SYGVKD. Trimming removed 0 bases from V and 3 bases from J, with 9 bases in between. The CDR3 region is CAISESGENNQPQHF. The CDR3 DNA is TGTGCCATCAGTGAGTCTGGGGAGAACAATCAGCCCCAGCATTTT.

This chain joins TRBV2 and TRBJ2-1; 8 nucleotides line up with TRBD2. CDR1 is SNHLY and CDR2 is FYNNEI in the germline V gene. The CDR3 consists of 14 residues. The J segment lost 6 bases and the V segment lost 7 bases, leaving 8 bases of the junction unmatched. CDR3 in amino acids: CASTLPGRANEQFF. The DNA for the CDR3 is TGTGCCAGCACCCTTCCCGGGAGGGCCAATGAGCAGTTCTTC.

The CDR3 DNA sequence: TGTGCCAGCTCACCGTTATTGGGGACTGGGGCCAATGAGCAGTTCTTC. Protein product: CASSPLLGTGANEQFF. The V and J genes are TRBV18 and TRBJ2-1, with D possibly matching TRBD2 (6 bases). With 3 bases removed from V and 6 bases from J, the gap between germline ends came to 18 bases. The germline gives CDR1 KGHSH, CDR2 LQKENI. The CDR3 consists of 16 residues.